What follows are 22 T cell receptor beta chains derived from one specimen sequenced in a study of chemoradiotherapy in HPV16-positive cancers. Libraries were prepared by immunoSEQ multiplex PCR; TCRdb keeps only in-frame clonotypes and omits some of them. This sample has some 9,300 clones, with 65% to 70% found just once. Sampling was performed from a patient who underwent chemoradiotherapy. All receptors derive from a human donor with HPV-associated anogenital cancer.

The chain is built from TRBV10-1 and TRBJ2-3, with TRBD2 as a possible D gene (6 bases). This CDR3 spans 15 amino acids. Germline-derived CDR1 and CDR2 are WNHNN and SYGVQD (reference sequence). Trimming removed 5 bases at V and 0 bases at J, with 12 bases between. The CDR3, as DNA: TGCGCCAGCAGTTCAGCGGGCCCTAGCACAGATACGCAGTATTTT. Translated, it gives CASSSAGPSTDTQYF.

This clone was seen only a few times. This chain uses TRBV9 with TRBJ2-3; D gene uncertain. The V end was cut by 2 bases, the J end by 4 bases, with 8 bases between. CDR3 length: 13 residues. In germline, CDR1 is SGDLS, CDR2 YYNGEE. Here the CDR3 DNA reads TGTGCCAGCAGCGTGATCTACGCAGATACGCAGTATTTT. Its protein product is CASSVIYADTQYF.

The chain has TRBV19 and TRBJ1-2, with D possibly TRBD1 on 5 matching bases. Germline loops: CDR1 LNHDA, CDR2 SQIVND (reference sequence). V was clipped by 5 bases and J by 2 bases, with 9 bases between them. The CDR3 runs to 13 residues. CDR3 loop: CASSPPGNYGYTF. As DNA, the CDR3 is TGTGCCAGTAGTCCCCCAGGGAACTATGGCTACACCTTC. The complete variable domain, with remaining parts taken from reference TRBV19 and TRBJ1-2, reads DGGITQSPKYLFRKEGQNVTLSCEQNLNHDAMYWYRQDPGQGLRLIYYSQIVNDFQKGDIAEGYSVSREKKESFPLTVTSAQKNPTAFYLCASSPPGNYGYTFGSGTRLTVV.

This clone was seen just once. This CDR3 reads CASSLRLAGGWGDTQYF. As DNA, the CDR3 is TGCGCCAGCAGCCTTAGACTAGCGGGGGGGTGGGGAGATACGCAGTATTTT. V usage is TRBV4-1 and J usage is TRBJ2-3, with 14 bases identical to TRBD2. CDR1 and CDR2 from the germline V gene are MGHRA and YSYEKL. Trimming at V came to 4 bases and at J to 5 bases, leaving 8 bases not matched to a gene. The CDR3 totals 17 residues.

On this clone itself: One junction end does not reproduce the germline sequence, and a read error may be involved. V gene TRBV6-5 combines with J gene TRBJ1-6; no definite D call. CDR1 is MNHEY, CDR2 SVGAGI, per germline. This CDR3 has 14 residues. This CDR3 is CAGSRFYYNSPLHF. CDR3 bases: TGTGCCGGCAGCCGGTTCTACTATAATTCACCCCTCCACTTT.

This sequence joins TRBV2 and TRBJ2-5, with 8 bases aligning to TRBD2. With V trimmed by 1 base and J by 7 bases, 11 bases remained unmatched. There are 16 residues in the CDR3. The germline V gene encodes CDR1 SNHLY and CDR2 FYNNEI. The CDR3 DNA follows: TGTGCCAGCAGTGAAGAGTGGGGAGCCGGGAGGGTGACCCAGTACTTC. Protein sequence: CASSEEWGAGRVTQYF.

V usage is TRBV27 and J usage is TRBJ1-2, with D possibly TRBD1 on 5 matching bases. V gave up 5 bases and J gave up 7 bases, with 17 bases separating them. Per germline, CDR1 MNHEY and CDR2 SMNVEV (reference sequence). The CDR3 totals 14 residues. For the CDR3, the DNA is TGTGCCAGCAGTCTTAACAGGTATTCGGTTGGCTACACCTTC. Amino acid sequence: CASSLNRYSVGYTF.

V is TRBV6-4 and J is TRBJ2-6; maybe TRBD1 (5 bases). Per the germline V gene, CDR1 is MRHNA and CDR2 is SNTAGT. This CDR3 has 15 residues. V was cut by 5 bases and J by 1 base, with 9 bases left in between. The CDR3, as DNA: TGTGCCAGCAGTAAGACAGCATCTGGGGCCAACGTCCTGACTTTC. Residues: CASSKTASGANVLTF.

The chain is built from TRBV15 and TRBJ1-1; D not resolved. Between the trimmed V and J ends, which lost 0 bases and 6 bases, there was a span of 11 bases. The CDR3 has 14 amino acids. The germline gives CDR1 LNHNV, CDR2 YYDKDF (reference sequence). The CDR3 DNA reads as TGTGCCACCAGCAGAGATTTGGAGAGCCCTGAAGCTTTCTTT. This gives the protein CATSRDLESPEAFF.

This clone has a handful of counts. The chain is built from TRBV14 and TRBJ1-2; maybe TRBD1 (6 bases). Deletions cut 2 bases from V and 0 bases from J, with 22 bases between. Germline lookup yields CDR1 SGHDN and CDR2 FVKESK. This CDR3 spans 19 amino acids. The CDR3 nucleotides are TGTGCCAGCAGCCAACTACCCGCGAGCCAGGGGCAGACTAACTATGGCTACACCTTC. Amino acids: CASSQLPASQGQTNYGYTF.

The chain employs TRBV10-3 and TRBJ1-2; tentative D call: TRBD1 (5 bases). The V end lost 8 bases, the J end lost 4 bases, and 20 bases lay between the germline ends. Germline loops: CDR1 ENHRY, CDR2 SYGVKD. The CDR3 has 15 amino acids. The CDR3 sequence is CAIEKGGGLGYGYTF. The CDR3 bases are TGTGCCATCGAGAAGGGCGGGGGATTGGGCTATGGCTACACCTTC.

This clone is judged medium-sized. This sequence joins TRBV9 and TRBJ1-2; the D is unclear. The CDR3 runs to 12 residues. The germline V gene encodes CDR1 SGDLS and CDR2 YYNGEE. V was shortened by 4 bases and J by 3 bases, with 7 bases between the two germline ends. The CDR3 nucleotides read TGTGCCAGCAGCAATTGGGACTATGGCTACACCTTC. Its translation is CASSNWDYGYTF.

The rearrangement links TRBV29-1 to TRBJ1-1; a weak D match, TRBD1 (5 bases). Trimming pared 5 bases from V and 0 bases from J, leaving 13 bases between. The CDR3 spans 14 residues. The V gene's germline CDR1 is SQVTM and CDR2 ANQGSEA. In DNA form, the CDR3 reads TGCAGCGTTCGACAGCACCTGATGAACACTGAAGCTTTCTTT. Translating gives CSVRQHLMNTEAFF.

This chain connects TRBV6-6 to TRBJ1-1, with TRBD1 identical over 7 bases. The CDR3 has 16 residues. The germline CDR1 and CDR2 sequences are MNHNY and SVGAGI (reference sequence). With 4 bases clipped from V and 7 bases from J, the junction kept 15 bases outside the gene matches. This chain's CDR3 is CASSFPYGDRAIEAFF. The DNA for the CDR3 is TGTGCCAGCAGTTTTCCCTACGGGGACAGAGCTATTGAAGCTTTCTTT.

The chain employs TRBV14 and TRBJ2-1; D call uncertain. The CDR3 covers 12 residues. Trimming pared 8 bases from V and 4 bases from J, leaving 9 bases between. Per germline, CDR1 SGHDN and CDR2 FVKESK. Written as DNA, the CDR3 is TGTGCCAGCGGGGATTTATACAATGAGCAGTTCTTC. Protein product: CASGDLYNEQFF.

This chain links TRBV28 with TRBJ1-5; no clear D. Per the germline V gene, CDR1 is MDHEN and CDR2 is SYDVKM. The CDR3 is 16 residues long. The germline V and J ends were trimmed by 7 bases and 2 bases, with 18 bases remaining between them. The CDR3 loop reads CASTSVAGVGNQPQHF. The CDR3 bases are TGTGCCAGCACCTCCGTGGCGGGCGTGGGCAATCAGCCCCAGCATTTT.

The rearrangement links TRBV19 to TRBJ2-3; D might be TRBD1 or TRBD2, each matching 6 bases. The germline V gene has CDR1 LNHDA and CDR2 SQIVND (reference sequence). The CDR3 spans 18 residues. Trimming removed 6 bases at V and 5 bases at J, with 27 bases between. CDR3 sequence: CASRSPGVWSGGGDTQYF. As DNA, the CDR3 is TGTGCCAGTAGAAGTCCCGGGGTGTGGAGCGGAGGGGGAGATACGCAGTATTTT.

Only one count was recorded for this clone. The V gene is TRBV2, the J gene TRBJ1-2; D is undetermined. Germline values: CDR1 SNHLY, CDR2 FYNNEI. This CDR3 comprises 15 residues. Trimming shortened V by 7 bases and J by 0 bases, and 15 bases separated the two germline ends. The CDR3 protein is CASILGPSSNYGYTF. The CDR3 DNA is TGTGCCAGCATTTTAGGGCCCTCCTCTAACTATGGCTACACCTTC.

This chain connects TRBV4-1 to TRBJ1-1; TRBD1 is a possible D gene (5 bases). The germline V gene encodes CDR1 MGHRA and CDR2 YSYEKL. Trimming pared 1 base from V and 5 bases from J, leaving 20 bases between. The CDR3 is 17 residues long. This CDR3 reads CASSQAIVPAGVTEAFF. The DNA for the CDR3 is TGCGCCAGCAGCCAAGCGATCGTGCCAGCGGGGGTGACTGAAGCTTTCTTT.

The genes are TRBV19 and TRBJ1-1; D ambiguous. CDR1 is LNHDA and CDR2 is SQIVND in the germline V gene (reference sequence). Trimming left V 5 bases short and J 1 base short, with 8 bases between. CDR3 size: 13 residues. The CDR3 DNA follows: TGTGCCAGTAGTGTTACAAAGAACACTGAAGCTTTCTTT. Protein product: CASSVTKNTEAFF.

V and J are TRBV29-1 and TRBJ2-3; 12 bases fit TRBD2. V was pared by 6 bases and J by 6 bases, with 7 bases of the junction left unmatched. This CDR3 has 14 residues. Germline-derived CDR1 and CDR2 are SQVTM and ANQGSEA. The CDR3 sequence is CSVQASGGADTQYF. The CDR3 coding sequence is TGCAGCGTCCAAGCTAGCGGGGGGGCGGATACGCAGTATTTT.

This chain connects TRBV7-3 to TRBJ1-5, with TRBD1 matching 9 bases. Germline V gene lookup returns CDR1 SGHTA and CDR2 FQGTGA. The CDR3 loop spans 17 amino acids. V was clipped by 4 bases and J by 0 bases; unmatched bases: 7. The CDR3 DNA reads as TGTGCCAGCAGCTACTGGACAGGGGATCGTAGCAATCAGCCCCAGCATTTT. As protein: CASSYWTGDRSNQPQHF. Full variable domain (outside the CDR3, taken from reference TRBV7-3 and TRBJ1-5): GAGVSQTPSNKVTEKGKYVELRCDPISGHTALYWYRQSLGQGPEFLIYFQGTGAADDSGLPNDRFFAVRPEGSVSTLKIQRTERGDSAVYLCASSYWTGDRSNQPQHFGDGTRLSIL.